The 27 T cell receptor beta chains given below trace back to one sample, sequenced in a study of technical replicates of blood from several donors. The protocol was immunoSEQ multiplex PCR, while the TCRdb copy is restricted to in-frame clones and leaves out a portion. This repertoire shows 75,000 to 95,000 clones, about 93% found once; its top ten account for approximately 0.27%. The specimen sequenced was T cells isolated from PBMCs. The receptors come from a human donor in good health.

This chain joins TRBV6-5 and TRBJ2-2; TRBD1 matches 8 bases. The CDR3 runs to 15 residues. Trimming cost V 6 bases and J 4 bases; bases outside gene matches: 7. Germline V CDR1 and CDR2: MNHEY, SVGAGI. In nucleotides, the CDR3 is TGTGCCAGCAGCGAGGGACAGGCAGGCACCGGGGAGCTGTTTTTT. Its protein product is CASSEGQAGTGELFF.

The chain is built from TRBV19 and TRBJ2-1; the D gene is possibly TRBD1 (6 bases). V lost 2 bases and J lost 0, with 8 bases in between. Germline loops: CDR1 LNHDA, CDR2 SQIVND (reference sequence). The CDR3 spans 15 residues. CDR3 residues: CASSIQGSSYNEQFF. The CDR3 nucleotides read TGTGCCAGTAGTATACAGGGGAGCTCCTACAATGAGCAGTTCTTC.

V is TRBV10-1 and J is TRBJ2-1, with TRBD2 matching over 14 bases. Looked up from germline, CDR1 is WNHNN and CDR2 is SYGVQD (reference sequence). V gave up 10 bases and J gave up 7 bases; unmatched junction bases: 21. The CDR3 totals 19 residues. The CDR3 nucleotides are TGCGCCACCACGAAGGGCATACCGGGACTAGCGGGGGTAGGGAATGAGCAGTTCTTC. This codes for CATTKGIPGLAGVGNEQFF.

This chain links TRBV15 with TRBJ1-5; possible D gene TRBD1, 6 bases. The CDR3 contains 15 residues. Trimming pared 5 bases from V and 6 bases from J, leaving 17 bases between. Germline CDR1 LNHNV, CDR2 YYDKDF (reference sequence). The CDR3 region has the DNA TGTGCCACCAGCTCCAGGGGCGCCCTTGGTCAGCCCCAGCATTTT. Translated, it gives CATSSRGALGQPQHF.

As to this clone: Additional DNA sequences in this sample encode the identical CDR3. V and J are TRBV27 and TRBJ1-5, with no clear D. The CDR3 extends over 13 amino acids. The germline gives CDR1 MNHEY, CDR2 SMNVEV (reference sequence). The V gene lost 5 bases and the J gene lost 2 bases, with 7 bases spanning the gap. The CDR3 region has the DNA TGTGCCAGCAGTCCCCAGGGCAATCAGCCCCAGCATTTT. Residues: CASSPQGNQPQHF.

The DNA of the CDR3 is TGTGCCAGCAGCCCGAGGGCCCAGTTCACAGATACGCAGTATTTT. It yields the protein CASSPRAQFTDTQYF. The rearrangement links TRBV5-4 to TRBJ2-3; weak D call: TRBD2 (5 bases). The CDR3 contains 15 residues. Per the germline V gene, CDR1 is SGHNT and CDR2 is YYREEE (reference sequence). Trimming shortened V by 4 bases and J by 2 bases, and 14 bases separated the two germline ends.

The chain carries TRBV12-5 and TRBJ2-2; 8 bases match TRBD2. Germline V gives CDR1 LGHNT, CDR2 FRNRAP. CDR3 size: 17 residues. The trim removed 0 bases at V and 1 base at J, leaving 4 bases unmatched. CDR3 nucleotide sequence: TGTGCTAGTGGTTTGGTTTTCGGGACTAGGAACACCGGGGAGCTGTTTTTT. It translates to CASGLVFGTRNTGELFF. The whole variable domain, filled in from reference TRBV12-5 and TRBJ2-2, reads DARVTQTPRHKVTEMGQEVTMRCQPILGHNTVFWYRQTMMQGLELLAYFRNRAPLDDSGMPKDRFSAEMPDATLATLKIQPSEPRDSAVYFCASGLVFGTRNTGELFFGEGSRLTVL.

The rearrangement joins TRBV7-9 to TRBJ2-7, with D possibly being TRBD2 (6 bases). V was cut by 3 bases and J by 4 bases, with 13 bases left in between. The germline V gene encodes CDR1 SEHNR and CDR2 FQNEAQ (reference sequence). CDR3 length: 14 residues. DNA for the CDR3: TGTGCCAGCAGCTTGACCGATGGGGGGTACGAGCAGTACTTC. Translated, it gives CASSLTDGGYEQYF.

This clone showed up just once. This chain joins TRBV21-1 and TRBJ2-7; the DNA was not compared with TRBD2, the D call given in the table. TRBV21-1 has pseudogene status. The length of the CDR3 is 14 residues. The DNA for the CDR3 is TGTGCCAGCACACCTTCTACGGAGTTGTTGGAGCAGTACTTC. This codes for CASTPSTELLEQYF.

The rearrangement joins TRBV27 to TRBJ2-6, with TRBD2 as a possible D gene (6 bases). From germline, CDR1 is MNHEY and CDR2 SMNVEV (reference sequence). The CDR3 covers 15 residues. V shed 7 bases and J shed 0 bases, with 10 bases lying between them. The CDR3 here is CASTPEGSGANVLTF. CDR3 nucleotide sequence: TGTGCCAGCACCCCGGAGGGCTCTGGGGCCAACGTCCTGACTTTC.

The sample holds one count of this clone. The chain is built from TRBV5-4 and TRBJ2-1, with TRBD2 as a possible D gene (5 bases). The V and J ends lost 0 bases and 0 bases respectively, with 7 bases between them. The CDR3 has 15 residues. Germline V lookup: CDR1 SGHNT, CDR2 YYREEE (reference sequence). CDR3 sequence (DNA): TGTGCCAGCAGCTTGGGGGAGAGCTCCTACAATGAGCAGTTCTTC. This encodes CASSLGESSYNEQFF.

V usage is TRBV5-1 and J usage is TRBJ2-7, with D tentatively TRBD1 (6 bases). Germline V lookup: CDR1 SGHRS, CDR2 YFSETQ. V gave up 4 bases and J gave up 2 bases, with 10 bases separating them. CDR3 length equals 13 residues. CDR3 nucleotide sequence: TGCGCCAGCAGCGGGGACACCACCTACGAGCAGTACTTC. It yields the protein CASSGDTTYEQYF.

Written as DNA, the CDR3 is TGTGCCAGCAGCCAAGTGGAGGGAAATCAGCCCCAGCATTTT. This gives the protein CASSQVEGNQPQHF. The chain carries TRBV4-2 and TRBJ1-5; D remains unclear. Per germline, CDR1 LGHNA and CDR2 YNFKEQ. The CDR3 is 14 amino acids. Trimming removed 1 base from V and 4 bases from J, with 8 bases in between.

The rearrangement joins TRBV18 to TRBJ2-1; 12 bases are shared with TRBD1. Losses at the gene ends were 6 bases for V and 6 bases for J; bases not matched to a gene: 6. The CDR3 contains 15 residues. Per germline, CDR1 KGHSH and CDR2 LQKENI. For the CDR3, the DNA is TGTGCCAGCTCTCCGGGACAGGGGGCGGTCAATGAGCAGTTCTTC. Amino acids: CASSPGQGAVNEQFF.

This clone came up a few times. The CDR3 spells CASSLRTGLVTEAFF. For the CDR3, the DNA is TGTGCCAGTAGTTTGAGGACAGGATTGGTCACTGAAGCTTTCTTT. The chain recombines TRBV19 with TRBJ1-1; 7 nucleotides agree with TRBD1. The junction had 10 bases not matched to a gene; V was cut back by 5 bases and J by 4 bases. Germline CDR1 reads LNHDA; CDR2 reads SQIVND (reference sequence). This CDR3 has 15 amino acids.

The rearrangement uses TRBV18 and TRBJ2-2; TRBD1 agrees at 9 bases. CDR1 KGHSH and CDR2 LQKENI come from the germline V gene. V was pared by 0 bases and J by 4 bases, with 9 bases of the junction left unmatched. CDR3 size: 18 residues. CDR3: CASSPPGQGLVGTGELFF. CDR3 bases: TGTGCCAGCTCACCACCGGGACAGGGCCTGGTGGGCACCGGGGAGCTGTTTTTT. Drawing the rest from reference TRBV18 and TRBJ2-2, the complete variable domain is NAGVMQNPRHLVRRRGQEARLRCSPMKGHSHVYWYRQLPEEGLKFMVYLQKENIIDESGMPKERFSAEFPKEGPSILRIQQVVRGDSAAYFCASSPPGQGLVGTGELFFGEGSRLTVL.

The chain has TRBV7-9 and TRBJ2-1; the D gene is possibly TRBD2 (6 bases). The germline V gene has CDR1 SEHNR and CDR2 FQNEAQ (reference sequence). Trimming pared 5 bases from V and 7 bases from J, leaving 15 bases between. The CDR3 sequence is 14 residues long. Here the CDR3 reads CASSRRDSLNEQFF. For the CDR3, the DNA is TGTGCCAGCAGCCGCCGGGACTCTCTAAATGAGCAGTTCTTC.

The chain is built from TRBV30 and TRBJ2-2; 8 bases align to TRBD1. V lost 6 bases and J lost 2; bases outside the gene matches: 5. This CDR3 has 14 residues. Looked up from germline, CDR1 is GTSNPN and CDR2 is SVGIG (reference sequence). The CDR3 nucleotides read TGTGCCTGCAACGGACAGGGCAACACCGGGGAGCTGTTTTTT. Protein sequence: CACNGQGNTGELFF.

V gene TRBV2 combines with J gene TRBJ1-6, with D possibly being TRBD1 (5 bases). The CDR3 spans 13 residues. V dropped 7 bases and J dropped 6 bases, with 10 bases sitting between them. Germline V CDR1 and CDR2: SNHLY, FYNNEI. CDR3 region: CASTRGSNSPLHF. Here the CDR3 DNA reads TGTGCCAGCACAAGGGGTAGTAATTCACCCCTCCACTTT.

This clone was seen just once. The chain combines TRBV2 with TRBJ2-7; 12 nucleotides line up with TRBD2. The CDR3 runs 22 residues. Trimming took 4 bases from V and 1 from J; bases not matched to a gene: 23. CDR1 SNHLY and CDR2 FYNNEI come from the germline V gene. The CDR3 bases are TGTGCCAGCAGTGTCGCGAGAGGACTATTGCTAGCGGGAGGGCCGAATTCCTACGAGCAGTACTTC. Translation: CASSVARGLLLAGGPNSYEQYF. Together with reference TRBV2 and TRBJ2-7, the CDR3 gives the full variable domain: EPEVTQTPSHQVTQMGQEVILRCVPISNHLYFYWYRQILGQKVEFLVSFYNNEISEKSEIFDDQFSVERPDGSNFTLKIRSTKLEDSAMYFCASSVARGLLLAGGPNSYEQYFGPGTRLTVT.

This clone was picked up one time. The chain links TRBV5-1 to TRBJ2-7; tentatively, D is TRBD2 (5 bases). The V gene lost 0 bases and the J gene lost 2 bases, with 6 bases spanning the gap. Germline V CDR1 and CDR2: SGHRS, YFSETQ. The CDR3 is 13 residues long. CDR3 in amino acids: CASSLEGAYEQYF. CDR3 nucleotide sequence: TGCGCCAGCAGCTTGGAGGGAGCCTACGAGCAGTACTTC.

The gene calls are TRBV5-1 and TRBJ1-1; a weak D match, TRBD1 (6 bases). From germline, CDR1 is SGHRS and CDR2 YFSETQ. The CDR3 is made up of 15 amino acids. The V gene lost 2 bases and the J gene lost 0 bases, with 11 bases spanning the gap. CDR3 DNA: TGCGCCAGCAGCTTAACGGGACACCTGAACACTGAAGCTTTCTTT. This sequence encodes CASSLTGHLNTEAFF.

This clone was observed a single time. The J gene is TRBJ2-2, the V gene TRBV5-6; possible D gene TRBD2, 7 bases. The CDR3 contains 18 residues. Trimming cost V 0 bases and J 3 bases, with 18 bases left between them. CDR1 is SGHDT, CDR2 YYEEEE, per germline. The CDR3 protein is CASSLAAGALAHTGELFF. The CDR3 DNA is TGTGCCAGCAGCTTGGCCGCGGGGGCACTAGCGCACACCGGGGAGCTGTTTTTT.

The chain is built from TRBV19 and TRBJ1-5; 10 bases match TRBD1. V lost 2 bases to trimming and J lost 0 bases; unmatched junction nucleotides: 10. Germline V gene sequence: CDR1 LNHDA, CDR2 SQIVND (reference sequence). The CDR3 runs to 19 residues. CDR3 in DNA: TGTGCCAGTAGTATAACAGGGACAGGGGCCGATAGTAGCAATCAGCCCCAGCATTTT. This translates into CASSITGTGADSSNQPQHF.

The rearrangement uses TRBV6-5 and TRBJ2-1; D uncertain. Germline assignment: CDR1 MNHEY and CDR2 SVGAGI. Trimming took off 2 bases at V and 1 base at J, with 9 bases between the two ends. The CDR3 length is 15 residues. In DNA form, the CDR3 reads TGTGCCAGCAGTTACGAGAGCACGTCCTACAATGAGCAGTTCTTC. It encodes CASSYESTSYNEQFF.

This sequence joins TRBV6-1 and TRBJ2-2, with D perhaps matching TRBD2 (7 bases). The V end was cut by 7 bases, the J end by 7 bases, with 19 bases between. Germline lookup yields CDR1 MNHNS and CDR2 SASEGT. The CDR3 has 15 residues. CDR3 nucleotide sequence: TGTGCCAGCATCCCAATGGGGGGGGCCATCGGGGAGCTGTTTTTT. It specifies CASIPMGGAIGELFF.

With respect to this clone: The junction shows a germline mismatch at one end, possibly a read error. The chain uses TRBV13 and TRBJ1-3; 9 positions agree with TRBD1. Per germline, CDR1 PRHDT and CDR2 FYEKMQ (reference sequence). The CDR3 is 15 residues long. CDR3 region: CASSLGTGTGNTIYF. In DNA form, the CDR3 reads TGTGCCAGCAGCCTAGGGACAGGGACTGGAAACACCATATATTTT. Combining the CDR3 with reference TRBV13 and TRBJ1-3 gives the whole variable domain AAGVIQSPRHLIKEKRETATLKCYPIPRHDTVYWYQQGPGQDPQFLISFYEKMQSDKGSIPDRFSAQQFSDYHSELNMSSLELGDSALYFCASSLGTGTGNTIYFGEGSWLTVV.